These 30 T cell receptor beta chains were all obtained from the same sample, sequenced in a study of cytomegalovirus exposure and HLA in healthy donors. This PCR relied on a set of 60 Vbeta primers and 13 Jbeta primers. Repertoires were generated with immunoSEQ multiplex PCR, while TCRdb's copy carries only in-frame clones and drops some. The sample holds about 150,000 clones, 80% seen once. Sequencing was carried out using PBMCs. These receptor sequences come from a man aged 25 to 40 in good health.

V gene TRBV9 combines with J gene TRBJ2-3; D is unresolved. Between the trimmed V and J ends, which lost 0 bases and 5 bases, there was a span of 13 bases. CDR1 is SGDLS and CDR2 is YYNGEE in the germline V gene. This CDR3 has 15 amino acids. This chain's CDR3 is CASSVDQLIIDTQYF. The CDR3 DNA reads TGTGCCAGCAGCGTAGATCAGTTAATTATAGATACGCAGTATTTT.

CDR3 nucleotides: TGTGCCAGCAGCTTGGGGGACTCGCATTACGAGCAGTACTTC. It is translated as CASSLGDSHYEQYF. The chain combines TRBV5-6 with TRBJ2-7; a weak D match, TRBD2 (6 bases). The germline gives CDR1 SGHDT, CDR2 YYEEEE. The CDR3 has 14 amino acids. The V and J ends lost 0 bases and 4 bases respectively, with 11 bases between them. Full variable domain (missing parts from reference TRBV5-6 and TRBJ2-7): DAGVTQSPTHLIKTRGQQVTLRCSPKSGHDTVSWYQQALGQGPQFIFQYYEEEERQRGNFPDRFSGHQFPNYSSELNVNALLLGDSALYLCASSLGDSHYEQYFGPGTRLTVT.

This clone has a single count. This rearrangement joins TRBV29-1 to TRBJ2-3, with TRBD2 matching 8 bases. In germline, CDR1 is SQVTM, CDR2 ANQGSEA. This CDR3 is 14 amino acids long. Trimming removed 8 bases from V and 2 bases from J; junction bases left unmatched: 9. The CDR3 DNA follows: TGCAGCACCGCGCGGGGGGCTACCACAGATACGCAGTATTTT. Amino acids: CSTARGATTDTQYF.

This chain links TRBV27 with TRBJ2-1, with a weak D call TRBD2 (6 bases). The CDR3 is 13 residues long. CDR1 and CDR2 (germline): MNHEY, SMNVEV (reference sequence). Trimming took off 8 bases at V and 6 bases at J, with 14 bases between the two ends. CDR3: CASGTVGGNEQFF. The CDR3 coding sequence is TGTGCCAGCGGGACGGTGGGGGGCAATGAGCAGTTCTTC.

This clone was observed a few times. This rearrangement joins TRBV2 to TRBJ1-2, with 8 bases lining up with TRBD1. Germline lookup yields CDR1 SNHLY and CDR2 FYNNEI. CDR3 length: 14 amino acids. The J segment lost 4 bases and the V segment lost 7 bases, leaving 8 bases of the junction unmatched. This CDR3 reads CASINDRGRYGYTF. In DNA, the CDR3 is TGTGCCAGCATTAACGACAGGGGCCGCTATGGCTACACCTTC.

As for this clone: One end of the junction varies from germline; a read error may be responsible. The CDR3 sequence: CSSSSVQETQYF. The CDR3 DNA is TGTTCCAGCAGCTCGGTGCAAGAGACCCAGTACTTC. The chain couples TRBV7-9 to TRBJ2-5; D uncertain. Looked up from germline, CDR1 is SEHNR and CDR2 is FQNEAQ (reference sequence). The CDR3 runs 12 residues.

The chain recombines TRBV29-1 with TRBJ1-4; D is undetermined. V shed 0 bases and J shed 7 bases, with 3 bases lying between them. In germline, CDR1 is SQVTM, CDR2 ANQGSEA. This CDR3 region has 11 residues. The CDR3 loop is CSVEDSEKLFF. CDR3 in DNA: TGCAGCGTTGAAGACAGTGAAAAACTGTTTTTT.

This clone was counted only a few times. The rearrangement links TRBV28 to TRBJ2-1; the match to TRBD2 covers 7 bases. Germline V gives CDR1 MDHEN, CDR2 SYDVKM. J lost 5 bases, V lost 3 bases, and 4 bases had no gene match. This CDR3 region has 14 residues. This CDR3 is CASSLGGIDNEQFF. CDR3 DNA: TGTGCCAGCAGTTTGGGGGGGATCGACAATGAGCAGTTCTTC.

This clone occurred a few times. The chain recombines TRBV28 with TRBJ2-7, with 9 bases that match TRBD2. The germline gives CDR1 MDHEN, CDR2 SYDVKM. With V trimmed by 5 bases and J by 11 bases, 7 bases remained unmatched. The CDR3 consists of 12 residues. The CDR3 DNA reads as TGTGCCAGCAGTAAGAGGCGGGAGGGCGAGTACTTC. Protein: CASSKRREGEYF.

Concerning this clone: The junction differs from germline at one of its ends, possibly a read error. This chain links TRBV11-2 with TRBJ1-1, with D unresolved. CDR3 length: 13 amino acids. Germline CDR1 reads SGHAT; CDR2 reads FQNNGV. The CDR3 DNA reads TGTGCCAGCAGCTTAGTTGAGGGCACTGAAGCTTCCTTT. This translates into CASSLVEGTEASF.

The CDR3 DNA is TGTGCCAGCAGCACCCGGACAGGGAATGGCGAGCAGTACTTC. Its translation is CASSTRTGNGEQYF. This rearrangement joins TRBV5-8 to TRBJ2-7; 8 bases agree with TRBD1. The CDR3 spans 14 residues. The germline CDR1 and CDR2 sequences are SGHTS and YDEGEE. V lost 4 bases to trimming and J lost 6 bases; unmatched junction nucleotides: 9.

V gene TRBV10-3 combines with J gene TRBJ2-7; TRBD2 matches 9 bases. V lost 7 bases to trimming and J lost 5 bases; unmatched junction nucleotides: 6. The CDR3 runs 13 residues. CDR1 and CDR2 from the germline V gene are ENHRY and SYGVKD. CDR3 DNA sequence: TGTGCCATCAAGGGACTAGCTCTGAACGAGCAGTACTTC. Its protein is CAIKGLALNEQYF.

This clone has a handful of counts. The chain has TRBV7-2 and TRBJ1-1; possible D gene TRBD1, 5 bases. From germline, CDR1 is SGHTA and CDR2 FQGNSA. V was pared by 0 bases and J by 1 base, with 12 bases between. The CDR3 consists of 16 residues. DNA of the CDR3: TGTGCCAGCAGCTTAGCGGGTCGACAGCGGAACACTGAAGCTTTCTTT. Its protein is CASSLAGRQRNTEAFF.

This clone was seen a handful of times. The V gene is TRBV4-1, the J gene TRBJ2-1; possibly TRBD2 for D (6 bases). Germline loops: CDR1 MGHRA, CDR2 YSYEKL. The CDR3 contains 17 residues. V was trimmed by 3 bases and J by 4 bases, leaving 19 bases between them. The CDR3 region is CASSHKDRGGKYNEQFF. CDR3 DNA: TGCGCCAGCAGCCATAAGGATCGGGGCGGGAAGTACAATGAGCAGTTCTTC.

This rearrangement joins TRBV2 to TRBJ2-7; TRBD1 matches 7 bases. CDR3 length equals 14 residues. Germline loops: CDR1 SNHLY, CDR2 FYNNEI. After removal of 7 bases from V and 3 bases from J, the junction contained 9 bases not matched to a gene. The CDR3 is CASKTTGAVYEQYF. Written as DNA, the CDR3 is TGTGCCAGCAAGACCACAGGGGCGGTCTACGAGCAGTACTTC. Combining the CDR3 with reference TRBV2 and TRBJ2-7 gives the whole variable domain EPEVTQTPSHQVTQMGQEVILRCVPISNHLYFYWYRQILGQKVEFLVSFYNNEISEKSEIFDDQFSVERPDGSNFTLKIRSTKLEDSAMYFCASKTTGAVYEQYFGPGTRLTVT.

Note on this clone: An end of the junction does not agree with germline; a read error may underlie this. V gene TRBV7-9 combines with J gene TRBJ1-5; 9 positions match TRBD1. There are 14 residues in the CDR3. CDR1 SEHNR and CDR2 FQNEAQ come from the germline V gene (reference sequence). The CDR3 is CSSTGTGNNQPQHF. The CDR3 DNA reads TGTTCCAGCACCGGGACAGGGAACAATCAGCCCCAGCATTTT.

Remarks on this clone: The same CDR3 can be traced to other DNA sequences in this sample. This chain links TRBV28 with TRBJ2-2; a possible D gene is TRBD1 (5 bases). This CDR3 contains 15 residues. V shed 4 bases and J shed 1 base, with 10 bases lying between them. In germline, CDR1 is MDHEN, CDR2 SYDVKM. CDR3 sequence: CASSSSTENTGELFF. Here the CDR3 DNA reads TGTGCCAGCAGTTCGTCGACAGAGAACACCGGGGAGCTGTTTTTT.

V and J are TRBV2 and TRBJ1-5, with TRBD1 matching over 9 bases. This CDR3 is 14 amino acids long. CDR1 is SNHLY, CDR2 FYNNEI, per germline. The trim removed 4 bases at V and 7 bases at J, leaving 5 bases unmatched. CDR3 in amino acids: CASSVQGARQPQHF. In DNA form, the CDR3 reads TGTGCCAGCAGTGTACAGGGGGCTCGGCAGCCCCAGCATTTT.

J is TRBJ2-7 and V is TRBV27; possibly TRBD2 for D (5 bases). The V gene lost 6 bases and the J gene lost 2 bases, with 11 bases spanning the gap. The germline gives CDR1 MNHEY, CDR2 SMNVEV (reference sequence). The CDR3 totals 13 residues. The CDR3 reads CASSPSGTYEQYF. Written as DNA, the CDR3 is TGTGCCAGCAGCCCGTCCGGGACCTACGAGCAGTACTTC.

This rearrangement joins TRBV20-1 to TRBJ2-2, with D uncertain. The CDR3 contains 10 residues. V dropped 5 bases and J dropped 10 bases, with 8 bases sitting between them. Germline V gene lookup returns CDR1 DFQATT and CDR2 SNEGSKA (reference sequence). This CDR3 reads CSAAEEELFF. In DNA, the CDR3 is TGCAGTGCTGCTGAGGAGGAGCTGTTTTTT.

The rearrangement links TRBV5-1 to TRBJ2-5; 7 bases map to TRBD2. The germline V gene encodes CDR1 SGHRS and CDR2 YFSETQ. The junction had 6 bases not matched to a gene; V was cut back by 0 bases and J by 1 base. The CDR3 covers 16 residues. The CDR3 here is CASSLGLGEGQETQYF. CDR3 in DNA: TGCGCCAGCAGCTTGGGTTTGGGGGAGGGCCAAGAGACCCAGTACTTC. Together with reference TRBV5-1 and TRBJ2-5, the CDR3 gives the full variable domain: KAGVTQTPRYLIKTRGQQVTLSCSPISGHRSVSWYQQTPGQGLQFLFEYFSETQRNKGNFPGRFSGRQFSNSRSEMNVSTLELGDSALYLCASSLGLGEGQETQYFGPGTRLLVL.

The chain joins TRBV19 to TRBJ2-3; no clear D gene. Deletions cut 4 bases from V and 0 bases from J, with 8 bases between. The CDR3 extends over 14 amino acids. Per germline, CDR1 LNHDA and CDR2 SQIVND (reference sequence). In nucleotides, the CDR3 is TGTGCCAGTAGTACGTACTCTAGCACAGATACGCAGTATTTT. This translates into CASSTYSSTDTQYF.

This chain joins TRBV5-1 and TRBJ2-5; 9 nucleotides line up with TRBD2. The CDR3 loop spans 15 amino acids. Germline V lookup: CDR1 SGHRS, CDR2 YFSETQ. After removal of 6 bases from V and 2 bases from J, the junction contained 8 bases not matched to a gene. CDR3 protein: CASKVGSGRQETQYF. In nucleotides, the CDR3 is TGCGCCAGCAAGGTGGGGAGCGGGAGGCAAGAGACCCAGTACTTC.

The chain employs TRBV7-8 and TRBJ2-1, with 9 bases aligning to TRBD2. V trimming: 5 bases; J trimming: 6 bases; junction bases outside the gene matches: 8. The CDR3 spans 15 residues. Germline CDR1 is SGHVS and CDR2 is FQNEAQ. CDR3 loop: CASSRREGPVNEQFF. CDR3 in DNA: TGTGCCAGCAGCCGGCGGGAGGGCCCCGTCAATGAGCAGTTCTTC.

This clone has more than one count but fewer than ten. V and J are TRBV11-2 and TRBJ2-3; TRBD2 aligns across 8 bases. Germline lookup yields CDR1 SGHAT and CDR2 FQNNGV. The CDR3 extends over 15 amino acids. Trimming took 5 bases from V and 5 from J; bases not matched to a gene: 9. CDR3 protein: CASSQGAGAVDTQYF. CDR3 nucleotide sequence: TGTGCCAGCAGCCAAGGAGCGGGAGCGGTAGATACGCAGTATTTT.

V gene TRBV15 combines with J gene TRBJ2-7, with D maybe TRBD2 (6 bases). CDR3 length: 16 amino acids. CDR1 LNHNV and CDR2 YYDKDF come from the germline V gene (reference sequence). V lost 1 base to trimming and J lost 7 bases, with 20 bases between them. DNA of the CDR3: TGTGCCACCAGCAGAGGCAAGGAGGGGTTCTACAAGGAGCAGTACTTC. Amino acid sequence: CATSRGKEGFYKEQYF. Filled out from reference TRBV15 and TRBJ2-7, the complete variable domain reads DAMVIQNPRYQVTQFGKPVTLSCSQTLNHNVMYWYQQKSSQAPKLLFHYYDKDFNNEADTPDNFQSRRPNTSFCFLDIRSPGLGDTAMYLCATSRGKEGFYKEQYFGPGTRLTVT.

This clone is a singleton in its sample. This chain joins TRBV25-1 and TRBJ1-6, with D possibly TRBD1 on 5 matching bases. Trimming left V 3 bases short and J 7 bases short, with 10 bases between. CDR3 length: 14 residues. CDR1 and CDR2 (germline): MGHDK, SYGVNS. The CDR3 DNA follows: TGTGCCAGCAGTGACGGGGGATGGAATTCACCCCTCCACTTT. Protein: CASSDGGWNSPLHF.

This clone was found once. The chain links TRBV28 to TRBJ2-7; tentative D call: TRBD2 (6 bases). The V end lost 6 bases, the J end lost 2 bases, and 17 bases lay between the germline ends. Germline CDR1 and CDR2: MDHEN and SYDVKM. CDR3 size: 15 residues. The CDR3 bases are TGTGCCAGCAGCCGGGGGTGGGAGACGACCTACGAGCAGTACTTC. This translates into CASSRGWETTYEQYF.

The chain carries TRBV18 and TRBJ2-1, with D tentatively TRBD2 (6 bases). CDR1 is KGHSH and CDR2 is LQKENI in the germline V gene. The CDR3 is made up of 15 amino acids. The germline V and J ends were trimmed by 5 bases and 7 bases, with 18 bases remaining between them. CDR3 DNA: TGTGCCAGCTCAACAACCAGACAAGGGAGGAATGAGCAGTTCTTC. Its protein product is CASSTTRQGRNEQFF.

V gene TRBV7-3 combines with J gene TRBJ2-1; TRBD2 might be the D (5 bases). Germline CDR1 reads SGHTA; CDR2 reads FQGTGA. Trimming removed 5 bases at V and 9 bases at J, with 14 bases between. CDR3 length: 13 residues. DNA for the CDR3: TGTGCCAGCAGCCCAGACTACCCGGGTGAGCAGTTCTTC. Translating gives CASSPDYPGEQFF.